This TCR beta chain was sequenced in a study of blood T cell repertoires in COVID-19. Across the whole study: Both acute and convalescent COVID-19 samples were obtained from the United States, Italy and Spain. PBMCs, B-cell-depleted T cells, or T cells provided the cDNA or gDNA that made up the material.

The CDR3 extends over 14 amino acids. The germline V gene has CDR1 MNHNS and CDR2 SASEGT. V was clipped by 3 bases and J by 5 bases, with 13 bases between them. Authors' methods: Amplifying reference gene primers gave estimates of nucleated cell counts. Sequencing was performed with immunoSEQ multiplex PCR; in TCRdb, only in-frame clones are kept and a portion is missing. That table furnishes V, J and clone size, whereas the DNA furnished D and trimming. The sample has about 310,000 clones, about 90% seen once. In Seattle, patients joined the study during active infection and were tracked longitudinally.

The receptor's source is a woman aged 25 to 39 with COVID-19, enrolled during active disease. The sequenced sample consisted of peripheral blood. The genes are TRBV6-1 and TRBJ1-1; D gene uncertain. CDR3 amino acids: CASSEVPRGTEAFF. The CDR3 DNA reads as TGTGCCAGCAGTGAGGTACCCCGGGGAACTGAAGCTTTCTTT.